Listed below are T cell receptor beta chains from one sample, sequenced in a study of response to subunit inactivated influenza vaccine. TCRdb re-derived calls from the RT-PCR reads in MiXCR, one entry per CDR3 protein. This table has about 520,000 distinct CDR3 sequences, approximately 7.3% appearing once. The sample consisted of PBMCs from blood, taken roughly 24 months after vaccination. These receptors all stem from a man in his fifties or sixties who received an inactivated influenza vaccine. The CDR3 runs from the conserved cysteine through the conserved F or W. Fields, in order: V gene, D gene, clone size, J gene, CDR3 protein, CDR3 DNA. A D gene is named only where the DNA matches it firmly. The size of a clone is reported for some rows only, either as once, few or many, or as a class for expanded clones.

V: TRBV7-6; D: TRBD2; size: few; J: TRBJ2-1; CDR3: CASSLGPLAGGSDEQFF; DNA: TGTGCCAGCAGCTTAGGACCCCTAGCGGGAGGGTCCGATGAGCAGTTCTTC
V: TRBV29-1; D: TRBD1; size: few; J: TRBJ1-2; CDR3: CSVATWTGGSIGYTF; DNA: TGCAGCGTAGCGACCTGGACAGGGGGATCGATTGGCTACACCTTC
V: TRBV7-2; D: NA; size: few; J: TRBJ2-7; CDR3: CASSSGPVQGEQYF; DNA: TGTGCCAGCAGCTCTGGTCCTGTCCAAGGGGAGCAGTACTTC
V: TRBV30; D: TRBD2; size: NA; J: TRBJ2-1; CDR3: CAWSLAGVYNEQFF; DNA: TGTGCCTGGAGTCTGGCGGGGGTCTACAATGAGCAGTTCTTC
V: TRBV5-6; D: NA; size: once; J: TRBJ1-2; CDR3: CASSPGVGTPNGYTF; DNA: TGTGCCAGCAGCCCTGGGGTTGGCACCCCCAATGGCTACACCTTC
V: TRBV20-1; D: NA; size: many; J: TRBJ2-5; CDR3: CSASLRGGRETQYF; DNA: TGCAGTGCTAGCTTAAGGGGGGGGAGGGAGACCCAGTACTTC
V: TRBV7-3; D: TRBD1; size: NA; J: TRBJ2-1; CDR3: CASSPTGAAYNEQFF; DNA: TGTGCCAGCAGCCCGACAGGGGCTGCCTACAATGAGCAGTTCTTC
V: TRBV27; D: NA; size: NA; J: TRBJ2-7; CDR3: CASSFRAPGVAISSYEQYF; DNA: TGTGCCAGCAGTTTCCGCGCCCCAGGTGTAGCGATAAGCTCCTACGAGCAGTACTTC
V: TRBV5-8; D: NA; size: NA; J: TRBJ2-7; CDR3: CASSSWTEGYYEQYF; DNA: TGTGCCAGCAGTTCTTGGACGGAGGGTTACTACGAGCAGTACTTC
V: TRBV7-9; D: TRBD2; size: NA; J: TRBJ2-7; CDR3: CASSLLTSGAYEQYF; DNA: TGTGCCAGCAGCTTATTAACTAGCGGCGCCTACGAGCAGTACTTC
V: TRBV7-9; D: NA; size: few; J: TRBJ2-7; CDR3: CASSFGKTYEQYF; DNA: TGTGCCAGCAGCTTTGGGAAAACCTACGAGCAGTACTTC
V: TRBV9; D: NA; size: many; J: TRBJ2-1; CDR3: CASSQDGSSYNEQFF; DNA: TGTGCCAGCAGCCAGGACGGGAGCTCCTACAATGAGCAGTTCTTC
V: TRBV4-3; D: NA; size: NA; J: TRBJ2-7; CDR3: CASSQEIFGGVYEQYF; DNA: TGCGCCAGCAGCCAAGAGATTTTCGGGGGCGTCTACGAGCAGTACTTC
V: TRBV5-1; D: NA; size: many; J: TRBJ1-5; CDR3: CASSLAGQTHQPQHF; DNA: TGCGCCAGCAGCTTGGCAGGACAGACACATCAGCCCCAGCATTTT
V: TRBV7-9; D: NA; size: few; J: TRBJ2-7; CDR3: CASSSDISYEQYF; DNA: TGTGCCAGCAGCTCGGACATCTCCTACGAGCAGTACTTC
V: TRBV5-1; D: NA; size: many; J: TRBJ1-2; CDR3: CASSKFTTGQDYGYTF; DNA: TGCGCCAGCAGCAAGTTTACGACAGGTCAAGACTATGGCTACACCTTC
V: TRBV5-5; D: NA; size: many; J: TRBJ2-2; CDR3: CASSSSAYFTGELFF; DNA: TGTGCCAGCAGCTCCTCCGCCTATTTCACCGGGGAGCTGTTTTTT
V: TRBV20-1; D: NA; size: many; J: TRBJ1-1; CDR3: CSAPKGGWDTEAFF; DNA: TGCAGTGCCCCCAAAGGGGGATGGGACACTGAAGCTTTCTTT
V: TRBV29-1; D: TRBD2; size: NA; J: TRBJ2-7; CDR3: CSGRTSGSYEQYF; DNA: TGCAGCGGCCGGACTAGCGGGTCTTACGAGCAGTACTTC
V: TRBV4-2; D: NA; size: few; J: TRBJ2-7; CDR3: CASSPPSIHEQYF; DNA: TGTGCCAGCAGCCCCCCCAGCATCCACGAGCAGTACTTC
V: TRBV4-3; D: NA; size: few; J: TRBJ2-2; CDR3: CASSPVGDLNTGELFF; DNA: TGCGCCAGCAGCCCAGTAGGGGACCTGAACACCGGGGAGCTGTTTTTT
V: TRBV2; D: TRBD2; size: NA; J: TRBJ2-7; CDR3: CAGSREGPAYEQYF; DNA: TGTGCAGGATCGAGGGAGGGGCCGGCCTACGAGCAGTACTTC
V: TRBV7-9; D: TRBD1; size: few; J: TRBJ2-7; CDR3: CASSFRTGGAEQYF; DNA: TGTGCCAGCAGCTTCAGGACAGGGGGGGCCGAGCAGTACTTC
V: TRBV21-1; D: NA; size: NA; J: TRBJ2-1; CDR3: CASRTGGGYNEQFF; DNA: TGTGCCAGCAGGACAGGGGGCGGCTACAATGAGCAGTTCTTC
V: TRBV28; D: NA; size: many; J: TRBJ1-2; CDR3: CASSTPLKKTGDYGYTF; DNA: TGTGCCAGCAGTACGCCGCTTAAAAAGACAGGTGACTATGGCTACACCTTC
V: TRBV5-1; D: TRBD1; size: few; J: TRBJ2-2; CDR3: CASSLAVTGVTGELFF; DNA: TGCGCCAGCAGCTTGGCAGTGACAGGGGTGACCGGGGAGCTGTTTTTT
V: TRBV29-1; D: TRBD2; size: many; J: TRBJ2-5; CDR3: CSMSKGTRGETQYF; DNA: TGCAGCATGTCTAAAGGGACTAGGGGAGAGACCCAGTACTTC
V: TRBV12-3/TRBV12-4; D: NA; size: many; J: TRBJ2-1; CDR3: CASILDSNPNEQFF; DNA: TGTGCCAGCATTCTCGACAGCAACCCCAATGAGCAGTTCTTC
V: TRBV19; D: NA; size: many; J: TRBJ2-7; CDR3: CASSIGPGLEQYF; DNA: TGTGCCAGTAGTATAGGTCCGGGCTTGGAGCAGTACTTC
V: TRBV20-1; D: NA; size: few; J: TRBJ1-1; CDR3: CSASGRKTEAFF; DNA: TGCAGTGCTAGCGGAAGAAAGACTGAAGCTTTCTTT
V: TRBV3-1; D: TRBD1; size: NA; J: TRBJ2-7; CDR3: CASSPDRVNEQYF; DNA: TGTGCCAGCAGTCCCGACAGGGTAAACGAGCAGTACTTC
V: TRBV29-1; D: NA; size: many; J: TRBJ2-1; CDR3: CSVEGPGTRYNEQFF; DNA: TGCAGCGTTGAAGGTCCGGGAACGCGGTACAATGAGCAGTTCTTC
V: TRBV5-6; D: TRBD1; size: NA; J: TRBJ2-5; CDR3: CASSWDRIQETQYF; DNA: TGTGCCAGCAGCTGGGACAGGATACAAGAGACCCAGTACTTC
V: TRBV2; D: TRBD2; size: few; J: TRBJ2-1; CDR3: CASKREPYNEQFF; DNA: TGTGCCAGCAAGCGGGAGCCCTACAATGAGCAGTTCTTC
V: TRBV10-3; D: NA; size: few; J: TRBJ2-1; CDR3: CATAQGNEQFF; DNA: TGTGCCACAGCGCAGGGAAATGAGCAGTTCTTC
V: TRBV19; D: NA; size: few; J: TRBJ1-2; CDR3: CASSNSWGSYGYTF; DNA: TGTGCCAGTAGTAACAGCTGGGGAAGCTATGGCTACACCTTC
V: TRBV5-1; D: TRBD1; size: many; J: TRBJ1-1; CDR3: CASSLQGALRDEAFF; DNA: TGCGCCAGCAGCTTGCAGGGGGCTCTACGGGATGAAGCTTTCTTT
V: TRBV6-2/TRBV6-3; D: NA; size: NA; J: TRBJ1-5; CDR3: CASSPTGMGQPQHF; DNA: TGTGCCAGCAGTCCAACAGGGATGGGTCAGCCCCAGCATTTT
V: TRBV5-4; D: NA; size: few; J: TRBJ2-7; CDR3: CASSSPLGSTYEQYF; DNA: TGTGCCAGCAGCTCGCCCCTAGGATCCACCTACGAGCAGTACTTC
V: TRBV4-1; D: NA; size: many; J: TRBJ2-5; CDR3: CASSPHRGSGEETQYF; DNA: TGCGCCAGCAGCCCGCACCGGGGTAGCGGCGAAGAGACCCAGTACTTC
V: TRBV12-3/TRBV12-4; D: TRBD1; size: many; J: TRBJ2-1; CDR3: CASSQDRGQFF; DNA: TGTGCCAGCAGTCAAGACAGGGGGCAGTTCTTC
V: TRBV12-3/TRBV12-4; D: NA; size: NA; J: TRBJ2-7; CDR3: CASSRDMTYEQYF; DNA: TGTGCCAGCAGTCGGGACATGACCTACGAGCAGTACTTC
V: TRBV14; D: NA; size: NA; J: TRBJ2-7; CDR3: CASSQDIRAKQYF; DNA: TGTGCCAGCAGCCAAGATATCAGGGCGAAGCAGTACTTC